Below, 21 T cell receptor beta chains from the same sample are listed, as sequenced in a study of metastatic and nonmetastatic thyroid tumors. Thyroid surgery was preceded by no treatment in any patient. TCRdb reprocessed the PCR reads via MiXCR. The table has over 20,000 clones, 20% seen once; the top ten hold 25% to 30%. Specimen: blood. The receptors were gathered from a female donor with papillary thyroid cancer or a benign thyroid nodule (not recorded which). Some clones in this sample may be carry-over from other donors' samples.

Points on this clone: Germline and junction disagree at one end, which may indicate a read error. The chain has TRBV5-6 and TRBJ1-2; D is uncertain. The CDR3 length is 12 residues. Germline V lookup: CDR1 SGHDT, CDR2 YYEEEE. CDR3 protein: CASSFQHYGYTF. The CDR3 bases are TGTGCCAGCAGCTTCCAGCACTATGGCTACACTTTC.

This clone occurred many times. The chain employs TRBV12-3 or TRBV12-4 and TRBJ1-2; D is ambiguous. V was cut by 3 bases and J by 5 bases, with 10 bases left in between. The CDR3 is made up of 13 amino acids. The CDR3 protein is CASSLRQQYGYTF. CDR3 DNA sequence: TGTGCCAGCAGTTTGAGGCAGCAATATGGCTACACCTTC.

Details on this clone: A much larger clone is a single base away; this may be a read error. The rearrangement joins TRBV20-1 to TRBJ2-3, with D maybe TRBD1 (6 bases). Trimming removed 4 bases from V and 4 bases from J, with 18 bases in between. CDR3 length: 15 residues. Germline V gives CDR1 DFQATT, CDR2 SNEGSKA (reference sequence). The CDR3 loop is CSANAWGPNSDTQYF. CDR3 DNA: TGCAGTGCTAACGCGTGGGGGCCTAACTCAGATACGCAGTATTTT.

This clone was recorded at least ten times. The gene calls are TRBV18 and TRBJ2-5; 9 nucleotides match TRBD1. Germline CDR1 is KGHSH and CDR2 is LQKENI. The length of the CDR3 is 14 residues. Trimming took 5 bases from V and 2 from J; bases not matched to a gene: 3. The CDR3: CASSDGTGQETQYF. The CDR3 region has the DNA TGTGCCAGCTCAGATGGGACAGGGCAAGAGACCCAGTACTTC.

This clone has a count of ten or more. The rearrangement links TRBV2 to TRBJ1-6; D possibly corresponds to TRBD1 (5 bases). Trimming shortened V by 5 bases and J by 10 bases, and 15 bases separated the two germline ends. The CDR3 sequence is 14 residues long. Germline V gene sequence: CDR1 SNHLY, CDR2 FYNNEI. CDR3: CASSLAEGDSPLHF. CDR3 bases: TGTGCCAGCAGTCTTGCCGAAGGGGACTCACCCCTCCACTTT.

This clone was recorded at least ten times. The chain recombines TRBV30 with TRBJ2-5; D call uncertain. Deletions cut 0 bases from V and 5 bases from J, with 7 bases between. This CDR3 is built from 12 residues. Germline V gene sequence: CDR1 GTSNPN, CDR2 SVGIG (reference sequence). The CDR3 is CAWSVTRETQYF. The CDR3 region has the DNA TGTGCCTGGAGTGTGACCCGGGAGACCCAGTACTTC.

This clone came up many times. This chain joins TRBV2 and TRBJ1-2, with D unresolved. Trimming left V 6 bases short and J 4 bases short, with 9 bases between. Germline CDR1 SNHLY, CDR2 FYNNEI. This CDR3 comprises 12 residues. The CDR3 region is CASRTDTYGYTF. As DNA, the CDR3 is TGTGCCAGCAGGACTGATACCTATGGCTACACCTTC.

This chain uses TRBV4-1 with TRBJ1-5; D is unresolved. V dropped 0 bases and J dropped 0 bases, with 9 bases sitting between them. CDR1 is MGHRA and CDR2 is YSYEKL in the germline V gene. The CDR3 consists of 16 residues. The CDR3 spells CASSQDWQNSNQPQHF. The CDR3 DNA follows: TGCGCCAGCAGCCAAGATTGGCAGAATAGCAATCAGCCCCAGCATTTT.

There are many counts of this clone. V usage is TRBV11-1 and J usage is TRBJ2-4; no clear D. V lost 2 bases to trimming and J lost 5 bases, with 7 bases between them. Germline V gene data show CDR1 as SGHAT and CDR2 as FQDESV (reference sequence). CDR3 length: 13 amino acids. CDR3 DNA: TGTGCCAGCAGCTTAAATCGGGAAAACATTCAGTACTTC. Translating it yields CASSLNRENIQYF.

In this sample, this clone turned up many times. The chain links TRBV20-1 to TRBJ2-7; TRBD1 might be the D (6 bases). In germline, CDR1 is DFQATT, CDR2 SNEGSKA (reference sequence). Trimming took 0 bases from V and 2 from J, leaving 11 bases between them. The CDR3 spans 14 residues. In DNA form, the CDR3 reads TGCAGTGCTAGAGACCCATCAGGGGCCTACGAGCAGTACTTC. This translates into CSARDPSGAYEQYF.

This clone was counted ten times or more. The chain links TRBV24-1 to TRBJ1-1; TRBD1 aligns across 9 bases. The CDR3 loop spans 15 amino acids. Germline lookup yields CDR1 KGHDR and CDR2 SFDVKD. V shed 3 bases and J 1 base; nucleotides not matched to a gene: 2. The CDR3 bases are TGTGCCACCAGTGATACAGGGGGCCCGAACACTGAAGCTTTCTTT. Protein: CATSDTGGPNTEAFF.

This clone was detected ten times or more. This sequence joins TRBV7-3 and TRBJ2-1, with TRBD1 identical over 11 bases. V was pared by 5 bases and J by 6 bases, with 6 bases of the junction left unmatched. This CDR3 comprises 15 residues. Germline CDR1 is SGHTA and CDR2 is FQGTGA. CDR3 sequence (DNA): TGTGCCAGCAGCAGGACAGGGGGCATAGTCAATGAGCAGTTCTTC. Its protein product is CASSRTGGIVNEQFF.

Relative to its sample, this clone is medium-sized (0.01 to 0.1%). The gene calls are TRBV6-1 and TRBJ1-5, with D possibly TRBD1 on 6 matching bases. This CDR3 has 16 amino acids. CDR1 is MNHNS, CDR2 SASEGT, per germline. The germline V and J ends were trimmed by 5 bases and 3 bases, with 17 bases remaining between them. The CDR3 reads CASSPLGGTYNQPQHF. The CDR3 coding sequence is TGTGCCAGCAGTCCCCTCGGGGGGACATACAATCAGCCCCAGCATTTT.

Many counts were recorded for this clone. This may be a read error, as it is one base from a much larger clone. The genes are TRBV12-5 and TRBJ2-5; no clear D gene. Germline V gene sequence: CDR1 LGHNT, CDR2 FRNRAP. The CDR3 is 11 residues long. The CDR3 coding sequence is TGTGCTAGTGGGTTAGGAGAGGCCCAGTACTTC. Translating gives CASGLGEAQYF.

Relative to its sample, this clone is medium-sized. The chain couples TRBV12-3 or TRBV12-4 to TRBJ2-3; 9 nucleotides agree with TRBD2. The trim removed 11 bases at V and 0 bases at J, leaving 3 bases unmatched. The CDR3 has 13 amino acids. The CDR3 sequence is CASSGDSTDTQYF. In DNA, the CDR3 is TGTGCCTCTAGCGGGGATAGCACAGATACGCAGTATTTT.

The V gene is TRBV12-5, the J gene TRBJ2-2; the D gene is possibly TRBD2 (5 bases). The germline V and J ends were trimmed by 1 base and 4 bases, with 13 bases remaining between them. Germline CDR1 reads LGHNT; CDR2 reads FRNRAP. This CDR3 is built from 16 residues. The CDR3 spells CASGLALVGSTGELFF. CDR3 nucleotide sequence: TGTGCTAGTGGTTTGGCACTAGTTGGGTCCACCGGGGAGCTGTTTTTT.

This clone was counted ten times or more. The chain carries TRBV7-9 and TRBJ2-2; D uncertain. V lost 4 bases and J 4 bases, leaving 10 bases between the germline ends. CDR3 size: 14 residues. The germline gives CDR1 SEHNR, CDR2 FQNEAQ (reference sequence). The CDR3 nucleotides are TGTGCCAGCAGCTATGTATTGGGCACCGGGGAGCTGTTTTTT. This codes for CASSYVLGTGELFF.

On this clone itself: Given a much more abundant clone one base away, this may be a read error. The chain couples TRBV4-2 to TRBJ2-5, with a weak D call TRBD2 (5 bases). Germline V gene sequence: CDR1 LGHNA, CDR2 YNFKEQ. The length of the CDR3 is 15 residues. The DNA for the CDR3 is TGTGCCAGCAGCCAAGAATCGGGGATCCAAGAGACCAAGTACTTC. Translating it yields CASSQESGIQETKYF.

This clone has at least ten counts. This chain links TRBV20-1 with TRBJ2-3, with 7 bases identical to TRBD2. The CDR3 loop spans 13 amino acids. Losses at the gene ends were 3 bases for V and 5 bases for J; bases not matched to a gene: 5. Germline values: CDR1 DFQATT, CDR2 SNEGSKA (reference sequence). CDR3 region: CSARQTSEDTQYF. The CDR3 nucleotides are TGCAGTGCTAGGCAAACTAGCGAAGATACGCAGTATTTT.

The CDR3 DNA reads TGTGCCAGCAGCAGCTGGCAAGGGGGGACGGAGACCCAGTACTTC. Its translation is CASSSWQGGTETQYF. The chain is built from TRBV5-4 and TRBJ2-5, with D possibly being TRBD1 or TRBD2 (6 bases each). In germline, CDR1 is SGHNT, CDR2 YYREEE (reference sequence). The length of the CDR3 is 15 residues. Trimming removed 4 bases from V and 5 bases from J, with 18 bases in between.

This clone is classed as medium-sized (0.01 to 0.1%). CDR3 protein: CASSFILAGVYEQFF. For the CDR3, the DNA is TGTGCCAGCAGTTTTATTTTAGCGGGAGTCTATGAGCAGTTCTTC. The chain joins TRBV12-3 or TRBV12-4 to TRBJ2-1; 9 nucleotides agree with TRBD2. This CDR3 spans 15 amino acids. Trimming took 3 bases from V and 8 from J; bases not matched to a gene: 8.